This TCR beta chain stems from a study of cytomegalovirus exposure and HLA in healthy donors. In the PCR, 60 Vbeta and 13 Jbeta primers were used. Using immunoSEQ multiplex PCR, the repertoire was profiled, and TCRdb retains in-frame clones only, with some absent. Of about 190,000 clones in the sample, 87% were seen once. Germline CDR1 MDHEN, CDR2 SYDVKM. The CDR3 extends over 15 amino acids. After removal of 4 bases from V and 5 bases from J, the junction contained 5 bases not matched to a gene. This clone was observed a single time. Sequencing was done on a sample of PBMCs. V and J are TRBV28 and TRBJ2-5; 12 bases are shared with TRBD2. The receptor comes from a man younger than 40 in good health and CMV-seronegative. The CDR3, as DNA: TGTGCCAGCAGTTCCCTAGCGGGGGGGCTGGAGACCCAGTACTTC. Translated, it gives CASSSLAGGLETQYF.